A single TCR beta chain is shown here with its context. Its antigen is not identified. This sample was taken from a study of graft-versus-host responses after intestinal transplantation. Background on the study: The recipients all started with anti-thymocyte globulin induction and then took tacrolimus and steroids for approximately 3 years. General observations from the study: Some GvH clones appeared in ileal mucosa or blood before recipient bone marrow. Circulating GvH clones peaking coincided with falling HvG clones soon after transplant. Individuals carrying graft-donor T cell macrochimerism showed high graft-versus-host to host-versus-graft clonal ratios in allografts.

This CDR3 region has 15 residues. Germline V gene sequence: CDR1 LGHNA, CDR2 YNFKEQ. With 1 base clipped from V and 0 bases from J, the junction kept 3 bases outside the gene matches. Method: immunoSEQ multiplex PCR; TCRdb's copy keeps in-frame clones and lacks some. The sample shows approximately 16,000 clones, 80% to 90% of them seen only once. This TCR derives from a human patient who received an intestinal transplant, so some T cells may come from the graft donor. The chain uses TRBV4-2 and TRBJ2-7, with 7 positions matching TRBD2. The specimen was PBMCs, collected approximately 110 days after intestinal transplant. The CDR3 DNA is TGTGCCAGCAGCCAAGGACTAGCCCACTCCTACGAGCAGTACTTC. This translates into CASSQGLAHSYEQYF.